This passage covers 19 T cell receptor beta chains from one sample sequenced in a study of human thymus T cells. Thymus pieces cut out during corrective heart surgery were the tissue that was used. The protocol was immunoSEQ multiplex PCR, while the TCRdb copy is restricted to in-frame clones and leaves out a portion. The data contain some 120,000 clones, over 85% of them singletons. The specimen sequenced was thymus tissue. The receptors here all came from a boy in the first two years of life with a congenital heart defect but otherwise immunologically healthy.

This chain uses TRBV28 with TRBJ1-1, with 7 bases matching TRBD1. V lost 3 bases to trimming and J lost 6 bases; unmatched junction nucleotides: 7. The CDR3 contains 14 residues. Germline V gives CDR1 MDHEN, CDR2 SYDVKM. This chain's CDR3 is CASSFLDREAEAFF. The CDR3 DNA reads as TGTGCCAGCAGTTTTCTCGACAGGGAGGCTGAAGCTTTCTTT.

The chain recombines TRBV6-6 with TRBJ1-1; perhaps TRBD1 as D (5 bases). Germline CDR1 is MNHNY and CDR2 is SVGAGI (reference sequence). V shed 8 bases and J shed 1 base, with 14 bases lying between them. The CDR3 runs 14 residues. The CDR3 nucleotides read TGTGCCAGCGGCGGTCCTGGGGGGAACACTGAAGCTTTCTTT. Protein product: CASGGPGGNTEAFF.

The chain recombines TRBV7-8 with TRBJ2-5; unclear D gene. The CDR3 contains 15 residues. The V gene's germline CDR1 is SGHVS and CDR2 FQNEAQ. Trimming took off 1 base at V and 0 bases at J, with 9 bases between the two ends. The CDR3 bases are TGTGCCAGCAGCTTAGGTGCCCGGTACCAAGAGACCCAGTACTTC. Translating gives CASSLGARYQETQYF.

This chain joins TRBV28 and TRBJ2-5; no clear D gene. Trimming shortened V by 2 bases and J by 2 bases, and 15 bases separated the two germline ends. The CDR3 is 16 amino acids. The germline CDR1 and CDR2 sequences are MDHEN and SYDVKM. The CDR3 DNA sequence: TGTGCCAGCAGTTTAAGATTGAGGTATCTTCAAGAGACCCAGTACTTC. Translated, it gives CASSLRLRYLQETQYF.

V and J are TRBV6-5 and TRBJ2-7; 9 positions match TRBD1. This CDR3 comprises 15 residues. Trimming cost V 7 bases and J 3 bases; bases outside gene matches: 10. The V gene's germline CDR1 is MNHEY and CDR2 SVGAGI. Here the CDR3 reads CASTFTGTGNYEQYF. In DNA form, the CDR3 reads TGTGCCAGCACCTTCACCGGGACAGGGAACTACGAGCAGTACTTC.

The chain combines TRBV5-1 with TRBJ2-5; 14 bases map to TRBD2. Per the germline V gene, CDR1 is SGHRS and CDR2 is YFSETQ. The length of the CDR3 is 17 residues. The V segment lost 3 bases and the J segment 1 base; nucleotides outside the gene matches: 5. The CDR3 spells CASSYGLAGGTQETQYF. The CDR3 nucleotides read TGCGCCAGCAGCTATGGACTAGCGGGGGGTACCCAAGAGACCCAGTACTTC. Filled out from reference TRBV5-1 and TRBJ2-5, the complete variable domain reads KAGVTQTPRYLIKTRGQQVTLSCSPISGHRSVSWYQQTPGQGLQFLFEYFSETQRNKGNFPGRFSGRQFSNSRSEMNVSTLELGDSALYLCASSYGLAGGTQETQYFGPGTRLLVL.

This rearrangement joins TRBV30 to TRBJ2-7; D call uncertain. CDR1 GTSNPN and CDR2 SVGIG come from the germline V gene (reference sequence). This CDR3 spans 17 amino acids. Between the trimmed V and J ends, which lost 1 base and 0 bases, there was a span of 19 bases. CDR3: CAWSGGQVIPNSYEQYF. CDR3 DNA sequence: TGTGCCTGGAGTGGCGGCCAGGTCATCCCTAACTCCTACGAGCAGTACTTC.

J is TRBJ2-7 and V is TRBV5-1; D is unclear. Germline V gene lookup returns CDR1 SGHRS and CDR2 YFSETQ. The CDR3 contains 11 residues. V dropped 7 bases and J dropped 3 bases, with 8 bases sitting between them. The CDR3: CASQPDYEQYF. CDR3 nucleotide sequence: TGCGCCAGCCAGCCCGACTACGAGCAGTACTTC.

This chain joins TRBV5-6 and TRBJ2-7; maybe TRBD2 (7 bases). V lost 4 bases, J lost 4 bases, and 18 bases lay in between. Per germline, CDR1 SGHDT and CDR2 YYEEEE. CDR3 length: 15 amino acids. CDR3 in amino acids: CASSTTGGRGYEQYF. CDR3 coding DNA: TGTGCCAGCAGCACCACGGGTGGGAGGGGGTACGAGCAGTACTTC.

The genes are TRBV7-2 and TRBJ1-2; D gene uncertain. The CDR3 covers 18 residues. The V end lost 1 base, the J end lost 6 bases, and 24 bases lay between the germline ends. The V gene's germline CDR1 is SGHTA and CDR2 FQGNSA. The CDR3 nucleotides read TGTGCCAGCAGCTTAGGGGGTGGAAGCCCCCAATCAACCAATGGCTACACCTTC. Amino acids: CASSLGGGSPQSTNGYTF.

The V gene is TRBV6-5, the J gene TRBJ1-1; D not certain. The CDR3 is 14 amino acids. CDR1 is MNHEY, CDR2 SVGAGI, per germline. The V and J ends lost 0 bases and 9 bases respectively, with 14 bases between them. In DNA form, the CDR3 reads TGTGCCAGCAGTTACTCGACGGGAGAGGATAAAGCTTTCTTT. It translates to CASSYSTGEDKAFF.

This rearrangement joins TRBV5-4 to TRBJ2-1; 12 bases agree with TRBD1. The J segment lost 8 bases and the V segment lost 4 bases, leaving 10 bases of the junction unmatched. The germline gives CDR1 SGHNT, CDR2 YYREEE (reference sequence). The CDR3 sequence is 16 residues long. This chain's CDR3 is CASSPGTGGPSYEQFF. CDR3 DNA: TGTGCCAGCAGCCCCGGGACAGGGGGCCCTTCATATGAGCAGTTCTTC.

This clone was recorded once. The chain recombines TRBV27 with TRBJ1-1; D may be TRBD1 (5 bases). The CDR3 extends over 18 amino acids. CDR1 and CDR2 from the germline V gene are MNHEY and SMNVEV (reference sequence). With 1 base removed from V and 1 base from J, the gap between germline ends came to 19 bases. CDR3 bases: TGTGCCAGCAGTTTATACTCCCGACAGATACCAGAGAACACTGAAGCTTTCTTT. It encodes CASSLYSRQIPENTEAFF.

The chain has TRBV2 and TRBJ1-1; a weak D match, TRBD1 (5 bases). The V end was cut by 6 bases, the J end by 7 bases, with 12 bases between. This CDR3 is built from 12 residues. Germline V gives CDR1 SNHLY, CDR2 FYNNEI. The CDR3 DNA reads as TGTGCCAGCAGACCCTTCGGGGGTGAAGCTTTCTTT. Its protein product is CASRPFGGEAFF.

V gene TRBV27 combines with J gene TRBJ1-2; maybe TRBD1 (6 bases). Trimming removed 2 bases at V and 2 bases at J, with 12 bases between. This CDR3 is 15 amino acids long. Germline CDR1 and CDR2: MNHEY and SMNVEV (reference sequence). This CDR3 reads CASSLRGRENYGYTF. CDR3 DNA: TGTGCCAGCAGTTTAAGGGGGAGGGAGAACTATGGCTACACCTTC.

The chain links TRBV7-7 to TRBJ2-2; D gene ambiguous. Looked up from germline, CDR1 is SSHAT and CDR2 is FNYEAQ (reference sequence). CDR3 length: 13 amino acids. V was pared by 2 bases and J by 4 bases, with 5 bases between. The DNA for the CDR3 is TGTGCCAGCAGCTTATACGCCACCGGGGAGCTGTTTTTT. Protein: CASSLYATGELFF.

The chain links TRBV6-1 to TRBJ2-7; 9 bases align to TRBD1. V dropped 6 bases and J dropped 4; count of bases not matched to a gene: 4. The CDR3 consists of 13 residues. The germline CDR1 and CDR2 sequences are MNHNS and SASEGT. CDR3 coding DNA: TGTGCCAGCAGACGACAGGGGGATTACGAGCAGTACTTC. Its translation: CASRRQGDYEQYF.

V and J are TRBV7-9 and TRBJ1-6; D remains ambiguous. The length of the CDR3 is 13 residues. Per germline, CDR1 SEHNR and CDR2 FQNEAQ (reference sequence). Trimming cost V 2 bases and J 8 bases, with 7 bases left between them. In nucleotides, the CDR3 is TGTGCCAGCAGCTTAAAAGAAGATTCACCCCTCCACTTT. It is translated as CASSLKEDSPLHF.

The chain recombines TRBV7-9 with TRBJ1-1; 7 nucleotides match TRBD1. Germline V gives CDR1 SEHNR, CDR2 FQNEAQ (reference sequence). J gave up 3 bases and V 3 bases, and 13 bases lay outside the gene matches. CDR3 size: 17 residues. Written as DNA, the CDR3 is TGTGCCAGCAGCTTGTACAGGGGTACTGAACCGTACACTGAAGCTTTCTTT. Protein product: CASSLYRGTEPYTEAFF.